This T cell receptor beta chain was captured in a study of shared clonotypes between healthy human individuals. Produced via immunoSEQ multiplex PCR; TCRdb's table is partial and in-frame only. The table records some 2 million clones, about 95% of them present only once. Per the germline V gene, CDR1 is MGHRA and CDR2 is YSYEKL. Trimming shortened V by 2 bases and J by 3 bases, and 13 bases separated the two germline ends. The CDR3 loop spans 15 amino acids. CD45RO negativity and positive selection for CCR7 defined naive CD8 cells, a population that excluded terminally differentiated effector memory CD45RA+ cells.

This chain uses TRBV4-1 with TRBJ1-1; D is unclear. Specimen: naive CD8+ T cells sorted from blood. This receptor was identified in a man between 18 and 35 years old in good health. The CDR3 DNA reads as TGCGCCAGCAGCCAACCACAAGAGAGGGACACTGAAGCTTTCTTT. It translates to CASSQPQERDTEAFF.